This T cell receptor (beta chain) came from a study of blood T cell repertoires in COVID-19. Trimming left V 8 bases short and J 7 bases short, with 18 bases between. Germline loops: CDR1 SNHLY, CDR2 FYNNEI. This CDR3 is 14 amino acids long. Generated by immunoSEQ multiplex PCR, the TCRdb table keeps only in-frame clones and is missing some. This table has about 110,000 clones, 60% to 80% appearing once. This receptor was taken from a woman older than 75 with active or convalescent COVID-19. What was sequenced was peripheral blood. The chain couples TRBV2 to TRBJ2-1, with a weak D call TRBD2 (5 bases). The CDR3 coding sequence is TGTGCCAGCGGCTGGGCGGGCTACGGAAATGAGCAGTTCTTC. It specifies CASGWAGYGNEQFF.